Each of the 16 T cell receptor beta chains below was sequenced from the same sample in a study of blood T cell repertoires in COVID-19. Profiled with immunoSEQ multiplex PCR; TCRdb holds only in-frame clones, not every one. Among about 160,000 clones, around 90% were seen once, and the ten largest hold less than 2.5%. Sequencing was done on a sample of peripheral blood. The receptors come from a man aged 18 to 35 with acute or convalescent COVID-19.

This clone was found once. This rearrangement joins TRBV6-6 to TRBJ2-5; a weak D match, TRBD1 (8 bases). V was trimmed by 3 bases and J by 3 bases, leaving 17 bases between them. Germline V gene sequence: CDR1 MNHNY, CDR2 SVGAGI (reference sequence). The CDR3 length is 16 residues. In DNA, the CDR3 is TGTGCCAGCAGTTATACAGGGGGAGGGCAAAAAGAGACCCAGTACTTC. This codes for CASSYTGGGQKETQYF.

The rearrangement links TRBV5-1 to TRBJ1-2, with 9 bases that match TRBD1. The germline V gene encodes CDR1 SGHRS and CDR2 YFSETQ. The CDR3 sequence is 16 residues long. The ends lost 4 bases at V and 5 bases at J; junction bases unmatched: 12. Here the CDR3 DNA reads TGCGCCAGCAGCCGAGCCGGGACAGGGAATTTTTATGGCTACACCTTC. Translation gives CASSRAGTGNFYGYTF.

The chain couples TRBV5-1 to TRBJ1-2; perhaps TRBD1 as D (6 bases). Between the trimmed V and J ends, which lost 2 bases and 3 bases, there was a span of 11 bases. The germline gives CDR1 SGHRS, CDR2 YFSETQ. This CDR3 contains 14 residues. The CDR3 reads CASSLLQGDYGYTF. In nucleotides, the CDR3 is TGCGCCAGCAGCTTATTACAGGGTGACTATGGCTACACCTTC.

The chain links TRBV19 to TRBJ2-7, with 10 bases matching TRBD2. With 6 bases clipped from V and 3 bases from J, the junction kept 2 bases outside the gene matches. The germline V gene encodes CDR1 LNHDA and CDR2 SQIVND (reference sequence). This CDR3 contains 13 residues. In DNA form, the CDR3 reads TGTGCCAGTAGACCTAGCGGGAGCTACGAGCAGTACTTC. Protein sequence: CASRPSGSYEQYF.

This chain uses TRBV24-1 with TRBJ1-5, with 8 bases matching TRBD1. CDR1 is KGHDR and CDR2 is SFDVKD in the germline V gene. The CDR3 is 16 amino acids. After removal of 3 bases from V and 6 bases from J, the junction contained 9 bases not matched to a gene. The CDR3 nucleotides are TGTGCCACCAGTGATCCCCGGACAGGGACGGGTCAGCCCCAGCATTTT. Protein product: CATSDPRTGTGQPQHF.

The V gene is TRBV5-1, the J gene TRBJ1-1; tentatively, D is TRBD1 (6 bases). Trimming removed 2 bases at V and 3 bases at J, with 11 bases between. This CDR3 comprises 14 residues. Germline loops: CDR1 SGHRS, CDR2 YFSETQ. The CDR3 protein is CASSLQGFYTEAFF. The CDR3 DNA is TGCGCCAGCAGCTTACAGGGTTTTTACACTGAAGCTTTCTTT.

The chain joins TRBV6-5 to TRBJ1-5, with TRBD1 identical over 9 bases. CDR3 length equals 14 residues. The germline V gene encodes CDR1 MNHEY and CDR2 SVGAGI. After removal of 6 bases from V and 6 bases from J, the junction contained 6 bases not matched to a gene. This chain's CDR3 is CASSSGQGSQPQHF. The CDR3 DNA reads as TGTGCCAGCAGCTCGGGACAGGGATCTCAGCCCCAGCATTTT.

The chain combines TRBV20-1 with TRBJ1-4; D ambiguous. From germline, CDR1 is DFQATT and CDR2 SNEGSKA (reference sequence). Trimming pared 5 bases from V and 6 bases from J, leaving 7 bases between. CDR3 size: 11 residues. The CDR3 DNA reads as TGCAGTGCTCCCACGGATGAAAAACTGTTTTTT. It codes for CSAPTDEKLFF.

The rearrangement links TRBV27 to TRBJ2-7; 7 nucleotides agree with TRBD1. This CDR3 contains 17 residues. Germline loops: CDR1 MNHEY, CDR2 SMNVEV (reference sequence). The V gene end was trimmed by 4 bases and the J gene end by 4 bases; junction bases not matched to a gene: 16. The CDR3 region is CASSSAKVFGRGYEQYF. CDR3 coding DNA: TGTGCCAGCAGTTCCGCTAAGGTCTTCGGCAGGGGGTACGAGCAGTACTTC.

In this sample, this clone turned up a few times. The chain joins TRBV5-6 to TRBJ1-6; 9 bases match TRBD1. This CDR3 comprises 15 residues. Germline V gene data show CDR1 as SGHDT and CDR2 as YYEEEE. J lost 7 bases, V lost 0 bases, and 2 bases had no gene match. CDR3 sequence: CASSLAGTGNSPLHF. CDR3 coding DNA: TGTGCCAGCAGCTTGGCCGGGACAGGGAATTCACCCCTCCACTTT.

This chain uses TRBV19 with TRBJ2-1; D is unclear. V dropped 2 bases and J dropped 10 bases, with 21 bases sitting between them. Germline V gene sequence: CDR1 LNHDA, CDR2 SQIVND (reference sequence). The CDR3 covers 16 residues. The DNA of the CDR3 is TGTGCCAGTAGTATATCCGCCCGGGTCCTCCTTCCCGAGCAGTTCTTC. Encoded protein: CASSISARVLLPEQFF.

The chain links TRBV7-9 to TRBJ1-5, with 8 bases matching TRBD1. V trimming: 5 bases; J trimming: 3 bases; junction bases outside the gene matches: 3. The CDR3 runs to 14 residues. Germline V lookup: CDR1 SEHNR, CDR2 FQNEAQ (reference sequence). The CDR3: CASSPDRVNQPQHF. The CDR3 nucleotides are TGTGCCAGCAGCCCGGACAGGGTCAATCAGCCCCAGCATTTT.

In regard to this clone: In the same sample, other DNA sequences code for this CDR3. This chain joins TRBV9 and TRBJ1-1, with TRBD1 matching 7 bases. V lost 0 bases, J lost 5 bases, and 4 bases stayed unmatched. The germline CDR1 and CDR2 sequences are SGDLS and YYNGEE. The CDR3 totals 14 residues. DNA for the CDR3: TGTGCCAGCAGCGTAGGACAGGGTGGTACTGAAGCTTTCTTT. Amino acid sequence: CASSVGQGGTEAFF.

V and J are TRBV4-2 and TRBJ2-7, with 9 bases lining up with TRBD1. With V trimmed by 3 bases and J by 5 bases, 8 bases remained unmatched. Per germline, CDR1 LGHNA and CDR2 YNFKEQ. This CDR3 is 15 amino acids long. The CDR3 is CASSHPSGTGNEQYF. The CDR3, as DNA: TGTGCCAGCAGCCATCCCTCCGGGACAGGGAACGAGCAGTACTTC.

The gene calls are TRBV7-9 and TRBJ1-6; no reliable D call. Germline CDR1 is SEHNR and CDR2 is FQNEAQ (reference sequence). This CDR3 has 17 residues. Trimming stripped 7 bases from V and 0 bases from J, with 16 bases between. CDR3 amino acids: CASTTGRPSSYNSPLHF. For the CDR3, the DNA is TGTGCCAGCACCACCGGGAGGCCAAGCTCCTATAATTCACCCCTCCACTTT.

V usage is TRBV5-4 and J usage is TRBJ1-1; D possibly corresponds to TRBD1 (6 bases). Germline assignment: CDR1 SGHNT and CDR2 YYREEE (reference sequence). V lost 3 bases and J lost 4, with 19 bases in between. The CDR3 sequence is 16 residues long. This CDR3 is CASSSGVGVGSTEAFF. DNA of the CDR3: TGTGCCAGCAGCTCAGGGGTTGGGGTTGGGAGCACTGAAGCTTTCTTT. The variable domain in full, completed from reference TRBV5-4 and TRBJ1-1, reads ETGVTQSPTHLIKTRGQQVTLRCSSQSGHNTVSWYQQALGQGPQFIFQYYREEENGRGNFPPRFSGLQFPNYSSELNVNALELDDSALYLCASSSGVGVGSTEAFFGQGTRLTVV.